Included here is one T cell receptor beta chain sequence, with context. This clone was seen just once. Which antigen it targets is not known. It has no much larger one-base neighbor in the sample; base qualities were not kept. The immunoSEQ Assay, a bias-controlled multiplex PCR, was used to amplify TCRbeta CDR3 regions from genomic DNA. On the authors' methods: Nucleated cell counts per sample were estimated from amplification of reference gene primers within the assay. To quantify the absolute abundance of each unique TCRbeta CDR3 rearrangement, sequence reads were collapsed and filtered. For each sample, productive Simpson clonality was calculated by taking the square root of Simpson's diversity index across productive rearrangements. In TCRdb, the immuneACCESS table is reduced to in-frame sequences with V and J assigned. These tables do not hold every clone; where another copy was compared, an unresolved V gene accounts for under half, and the others remain unexplained. From that table come the V and J calls and clone size; the DNA was used to work out D and trimming. In this sample the table shows fewer than 150,000 clones, less than 85% of which occur a single time. The ten largest make up approximately 6.5% of the sample.

This entry is derived from a study of blood T cell repertoires in COVID-19 (dated by TCRdb to the early 2020s). Regarding the research as a whole: Samples from collaborators originated in the United States, Italy and Spain and spanned both the acute and convalescent phases of COVID-19. The material from the prospective study consisted of cDNA or gDNA derived from T cells, B-cell-depleted T cells, or PBMCs. Deeply sampled blood TCRbeta repertoires from subjects exposed to, actively infected with, or recovered from COVID-19 were included in the dataset. The repertoires were made available in a free public database intended to serve as a resource for research on the immune response to SARS-CoV-2. The samples were drawn from the first 160 participants of the ongoing ImmuneRACE study and from some 1,300 subjects provided by 6 global collaborators. Sample metadata almost always included a de-identified subject ID, COVID-19 status, age in years and sex. Where available, HLA class I and class II types were taken from metadata supplied by the sample provider and were not determined by assay-based typing. General conclusions and limits of the study: Clinical and demographic metadata were provided uncurated, with the amount varying by source and participant.

Ends trimmed: V by 6 bases, J by 0 bases; bases unmatched to a gene: 14. The CDR3 contains 19 residues, cysteine and phenylalanine counted. Only the CDR3 part of the read is kept: 57 bases, read in frame from the first base. CDR1 and CDR2 are drawn from the germline V gene: KGHDR, SFDVKD. Each collaborating institution followed its own protocols to collect whole blood in K2EDTA tubes. Collaborator samples were shipped for TCRbeta analysis as frozen whole blood, isolated PBMCs, or DNA extracted from either sample type. Recombination linked TRBV24-1 to TRBJ2-5, and TRBD2 matches 11 of the central bases. This TCR derives from a human donor in a cohort sampled during active COVID-19. The sequencing input was peripheral blood. The CDR3 reads CATSSRGASGGSYQETQYF. The DNA is as follows: TGTGCCACCAGTTCCCGAGGGGCTAGCGGGGGGTCCTACCAAGAGACCCAGTACTTC.